The text below deals with one TCR beta chain. Its antigen is as yet unknown. This specimen comes from a study of tumor-infiltrating lymphocytes in localized non-small cell lung cancer. General study results and limits: Available tissue quantity limited TCR sequencing to a patient subset. Tumor T-cell fraction from TCR sequencing was not associated with recurrence-free survival (p = 0.61). IM1 and IM2 tumors showed no difference in T-cell fraction. Different pieces of the same tissue went to different assays, confounding technical variation with intratumor heterogeneity.

TCRdb's copy holds only in-frame clones and misses some; the assay was immunoSEQ multiplex PCR. The table lists 8,000 to 10,000 clones, 70% to 85% of them singletons. The V gene lost 1 base and the J gene lost 2 bases, with 8 bases spanning the gap. Germline values: CDR1 SGHDT, CDR2 YYEEEE. CDR3 size: 14 residues. Sequencing was performed on lung tumor tissue. This sequence joins TRBV5-6 and TRBJ2-3, with unresolved D. The clonotype originates from a human donor with non-small cell lung cancer. The CDR3 loop reads CASSLNQITDTQYF. The CDR3 coding sequence is TGTGCCAGCAGCTTGAACCAGATCACAGATACGCAGTATTTT.